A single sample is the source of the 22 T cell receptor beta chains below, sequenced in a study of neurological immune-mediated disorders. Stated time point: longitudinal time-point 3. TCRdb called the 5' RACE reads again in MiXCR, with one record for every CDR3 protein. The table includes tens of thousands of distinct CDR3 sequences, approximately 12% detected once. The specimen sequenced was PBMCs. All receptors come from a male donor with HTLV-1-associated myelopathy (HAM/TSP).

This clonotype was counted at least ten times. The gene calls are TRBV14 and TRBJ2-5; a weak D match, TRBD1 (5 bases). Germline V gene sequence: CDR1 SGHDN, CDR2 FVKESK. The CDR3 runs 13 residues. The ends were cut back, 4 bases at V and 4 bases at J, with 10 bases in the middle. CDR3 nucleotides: TGTGCCAGCAGCCTATGGGGCCTAGAGACCCAGTACTTC. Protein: CASSLWGLETQYF.

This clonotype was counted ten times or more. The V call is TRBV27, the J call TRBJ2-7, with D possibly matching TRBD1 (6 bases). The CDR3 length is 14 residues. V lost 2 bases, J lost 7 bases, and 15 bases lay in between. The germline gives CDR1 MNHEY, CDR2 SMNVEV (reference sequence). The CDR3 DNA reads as TGTGCCAGCAGTTTAAACAGGGCTGGGGAGGAGCAGTACTTC. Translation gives CASSLNRAGEEQYF.

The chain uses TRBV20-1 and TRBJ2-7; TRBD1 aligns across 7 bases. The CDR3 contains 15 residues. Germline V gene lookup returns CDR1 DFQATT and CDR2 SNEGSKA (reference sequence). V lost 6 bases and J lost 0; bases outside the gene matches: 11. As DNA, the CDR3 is TGCAGTGCCCCCGCGTACCGGGACAGCTCCTACGAGCAGTACTTC. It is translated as CSAPAYRDSSYEQYF.

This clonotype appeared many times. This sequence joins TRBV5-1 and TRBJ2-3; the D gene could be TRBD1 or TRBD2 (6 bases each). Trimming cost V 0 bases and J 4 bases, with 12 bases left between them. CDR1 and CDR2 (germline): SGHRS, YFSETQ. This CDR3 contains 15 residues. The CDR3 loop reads CASSLVVGGADTQYF. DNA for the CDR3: TGCGCCAGCAGCTTGGTGGTCGGGGGCGCAGATACGCAGTATTTT.

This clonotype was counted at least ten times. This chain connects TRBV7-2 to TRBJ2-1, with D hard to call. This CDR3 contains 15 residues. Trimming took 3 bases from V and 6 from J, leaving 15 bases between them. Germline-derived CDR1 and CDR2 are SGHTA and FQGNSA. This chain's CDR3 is CASSFTPKGSNEQFF. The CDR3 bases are TGTGCCAGCAGCTTCACACCTAAGGGTTCCAATGAGCAGTTCTTC.

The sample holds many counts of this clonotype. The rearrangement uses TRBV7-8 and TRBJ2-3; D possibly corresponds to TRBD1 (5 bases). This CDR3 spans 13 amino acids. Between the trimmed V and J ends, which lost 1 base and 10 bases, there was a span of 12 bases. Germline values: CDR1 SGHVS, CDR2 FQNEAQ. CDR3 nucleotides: TGTGCCAGCAGCTTAGACGACAGTGGCTCGCAGTATTTT. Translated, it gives CASSLDDSGSQYF.

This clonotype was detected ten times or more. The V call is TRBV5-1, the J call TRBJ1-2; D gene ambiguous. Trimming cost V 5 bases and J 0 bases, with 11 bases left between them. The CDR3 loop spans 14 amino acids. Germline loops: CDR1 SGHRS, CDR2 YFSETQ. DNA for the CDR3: TGCGCCAGCAGGATGCAGGAGTCTAACTATGGCTACACCTTC. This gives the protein CASRMQESNYGYTF.

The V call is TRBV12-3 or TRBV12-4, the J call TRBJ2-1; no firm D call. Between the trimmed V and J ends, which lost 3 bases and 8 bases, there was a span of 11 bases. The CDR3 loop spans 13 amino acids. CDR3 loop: CASSFGGVDEQFF. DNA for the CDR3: TGTGCCAGCAGTTTCGGTGGGGTCGATGAGCAGTTCTTC.

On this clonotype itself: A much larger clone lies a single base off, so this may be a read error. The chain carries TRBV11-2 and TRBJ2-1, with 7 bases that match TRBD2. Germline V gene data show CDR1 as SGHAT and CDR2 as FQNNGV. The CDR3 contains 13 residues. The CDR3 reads CANSPTTGGEQFF. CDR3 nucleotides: TGTGCCAACAGCCCCACGACGGGGGGAGAGCAGTTCTTC.

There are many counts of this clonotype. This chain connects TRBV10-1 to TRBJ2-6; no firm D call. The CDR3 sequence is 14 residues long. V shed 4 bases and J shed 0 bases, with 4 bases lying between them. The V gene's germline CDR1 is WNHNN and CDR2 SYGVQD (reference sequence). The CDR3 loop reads CASSAGSGANVLTF. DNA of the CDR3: TGCGCCAGCAGTGCTGGCTCTGGGGCCAACGTCCTGACTTTC.

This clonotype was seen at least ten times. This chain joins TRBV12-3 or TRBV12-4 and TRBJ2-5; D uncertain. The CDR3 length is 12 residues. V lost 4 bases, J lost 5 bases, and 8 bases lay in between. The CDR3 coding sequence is TGTGCCAGCAGTTCCCAGGCGGAGACCCAGTACTTC. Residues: CASSSQAETQYF.

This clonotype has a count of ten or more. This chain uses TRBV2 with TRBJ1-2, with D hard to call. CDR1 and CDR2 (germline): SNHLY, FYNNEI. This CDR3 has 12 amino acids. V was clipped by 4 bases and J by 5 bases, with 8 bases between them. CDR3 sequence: CASSADWYGYTF. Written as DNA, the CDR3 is TGTGCCAGCAGTGCCGATTGGTATGGCTACACCTTC. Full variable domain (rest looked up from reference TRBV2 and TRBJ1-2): EPEVTQTPSHQVTQMGQEVILRCVPISNHLYFYWYRQILGQKVEFLVSFYNNEISEKSEIFDDQFSVERPDGSNFTLKIRSTKLEDSAMYFCASSADWYGYTFGSGTRLTVV.

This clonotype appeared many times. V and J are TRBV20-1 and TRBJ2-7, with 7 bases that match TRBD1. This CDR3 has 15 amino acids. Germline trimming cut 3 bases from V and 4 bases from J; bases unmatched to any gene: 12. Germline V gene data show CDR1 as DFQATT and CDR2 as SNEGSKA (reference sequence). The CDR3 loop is CSARKDRLGHYEQYF. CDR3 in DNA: TGCAGTGCTAGGAAGGACAGGTTGGGACATTACGAGCAGTACTTC.

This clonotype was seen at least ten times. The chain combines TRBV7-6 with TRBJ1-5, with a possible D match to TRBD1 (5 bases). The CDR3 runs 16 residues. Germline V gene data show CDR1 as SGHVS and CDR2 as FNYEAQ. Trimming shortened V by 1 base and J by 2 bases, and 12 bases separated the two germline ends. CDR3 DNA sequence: TGTGCCAGCAGCTTAGGTCAGGGTTTGGGCAATCAGCCCCAGCATTTT. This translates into CASSLGQGLGNQPQHF.

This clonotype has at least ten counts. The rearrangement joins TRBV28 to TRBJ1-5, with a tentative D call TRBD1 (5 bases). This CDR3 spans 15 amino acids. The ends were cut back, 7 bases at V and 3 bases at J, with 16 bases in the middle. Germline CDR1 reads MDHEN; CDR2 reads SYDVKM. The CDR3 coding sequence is TGTGCCAGCAACGGCGGGACCCCGAACAATCAGCCCCAGCATTTT. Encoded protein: CASNGGTPNNQPQHF.

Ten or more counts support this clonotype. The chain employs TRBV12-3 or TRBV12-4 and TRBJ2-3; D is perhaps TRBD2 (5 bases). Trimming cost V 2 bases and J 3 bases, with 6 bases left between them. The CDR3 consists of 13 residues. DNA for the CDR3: TGTGCCAGCAGTTTACTAGCAACAGATACGCAGTATTTT. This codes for CASSLLATDTQYF.

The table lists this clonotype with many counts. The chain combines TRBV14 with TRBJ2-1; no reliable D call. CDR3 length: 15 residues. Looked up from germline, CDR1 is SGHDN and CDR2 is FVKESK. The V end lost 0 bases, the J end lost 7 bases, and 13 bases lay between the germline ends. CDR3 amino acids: CASSQDHRVWNEQFF. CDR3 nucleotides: TGTGCCAGCAGCCAAGATCATAGGGTGTGGAATGAGCAGTTCTTC.

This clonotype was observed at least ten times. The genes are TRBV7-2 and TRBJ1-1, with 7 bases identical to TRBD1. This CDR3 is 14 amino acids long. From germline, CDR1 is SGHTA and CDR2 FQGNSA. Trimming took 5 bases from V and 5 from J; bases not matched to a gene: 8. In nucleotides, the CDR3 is TGTGCCAGCAGCAATGACAGGGTACGGACTGAAGCTTTCTTT. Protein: CASSNDRVRTEAFF.

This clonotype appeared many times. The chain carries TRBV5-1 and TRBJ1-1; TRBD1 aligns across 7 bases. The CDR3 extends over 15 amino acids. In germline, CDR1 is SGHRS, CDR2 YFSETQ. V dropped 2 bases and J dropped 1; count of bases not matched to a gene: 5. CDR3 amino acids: CASSFITGANTEAFF. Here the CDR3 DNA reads TGCGCCAGCAGCTTCATAACAGGGGCGAACACTGAAGCTTTCTTT. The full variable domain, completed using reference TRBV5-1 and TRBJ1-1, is KAGVTQTPRYLIKTRGQQVTLSCSPISGHRSVSWYQQTPGQGLQFLFEYFSETQRNKGNFPGRFSGRQFSNSRSEMNVSTLELGDSALYLCASSFITGANTEAFFGQGTRLTVV.

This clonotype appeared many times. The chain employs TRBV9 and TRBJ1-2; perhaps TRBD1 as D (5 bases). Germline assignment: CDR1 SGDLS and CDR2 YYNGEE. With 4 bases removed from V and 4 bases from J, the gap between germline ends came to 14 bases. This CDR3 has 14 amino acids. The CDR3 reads CASSPGTSIYGYTF. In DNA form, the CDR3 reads TGTGCCAGCAGCCCAGGGACGTCGATCTATGGCTACACCTTC. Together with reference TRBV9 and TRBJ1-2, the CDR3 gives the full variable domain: DSGVTQTPKHLITATGQRVTLRCSPRSGDLSVYWYQQSLDQGLQFLIQYYNGEERAKGNILERFSAQQFPDLHSELNLSSLELGDSALYFCASSPGTSIYGYTFGSGTRLTVV.

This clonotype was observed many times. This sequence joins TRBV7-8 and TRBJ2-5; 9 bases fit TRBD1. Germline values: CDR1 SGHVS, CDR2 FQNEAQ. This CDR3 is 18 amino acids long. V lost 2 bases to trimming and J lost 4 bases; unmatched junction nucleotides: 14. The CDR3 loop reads CASSLRSRLQGARETQYF. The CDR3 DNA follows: TGTGCCAGCAGCTTACGGTCGCGATTACAGGGGGCGCGAGAGACCCAGTACTTC.

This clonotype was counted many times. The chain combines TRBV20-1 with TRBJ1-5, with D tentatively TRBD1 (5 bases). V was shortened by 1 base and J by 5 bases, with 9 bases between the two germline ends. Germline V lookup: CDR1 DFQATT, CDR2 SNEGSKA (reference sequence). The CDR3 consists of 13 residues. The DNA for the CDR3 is TGCAGTGCTAGAGTAGGGGTTGATCAGCCCCAGCATTTT. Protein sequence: CSARVGVDQPQHF.